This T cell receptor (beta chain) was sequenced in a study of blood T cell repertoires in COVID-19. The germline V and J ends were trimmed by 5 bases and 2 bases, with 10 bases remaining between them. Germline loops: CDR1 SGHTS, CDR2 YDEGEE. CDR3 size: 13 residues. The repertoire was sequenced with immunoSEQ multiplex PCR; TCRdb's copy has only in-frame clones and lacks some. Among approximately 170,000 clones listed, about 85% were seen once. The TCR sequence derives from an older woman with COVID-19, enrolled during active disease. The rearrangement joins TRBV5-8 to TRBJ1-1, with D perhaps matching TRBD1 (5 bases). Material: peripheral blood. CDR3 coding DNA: TGTGCCAGCAGACCCGACAGAAACACTGAAGCTTTCTTT. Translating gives CASRPDRNTEAFF.